The rows below give T cell receptor beta chains drawn from one sample of a study of blood T cell repertoires in COVID-19. TCRdb keeps only in-frame clones here, not all; method: immunoSEQ multiplex PCR. The top ten hold about 4% of the sample, which has 55,000 to 65,000 clones, approximately 83% seen once. Material for sequencing was peripheral blood. The receptors come from a woman aged 80 or older with acute or convalescent COVID-19. CDR3s include the opening cysteine and the closing phenylalanine or tryptophan. Each record gives: V gene, J gene, D gene, clone size, CDR3 DNA, CDR3 protein. D genes are given only for firm matches. Only part of the rows carry a size: once, few, many, or a class if the clone is expanded.

TRBV3-1/TRBV3-2,TRBJ2-7,TRBD2,NA,TGTGCCAGCAGCCAAAATCTAGCGGGAGATGTGGAGCAGTACTTC,CASSQNLAGDVEQYF
TRBV7-8,TRBJ1-1,NA,NA,TGTGCCAGCAGCTTAGGAAGCCAAGCCGTCACTGAAGCTTTCTTT,CASSLGSQAVTEAFF
TRBV30,TRBJ2-1,TRBD2,NA,TGTGCCGCCGGGACTAGCTATGGGTACAATGAGCAGTTCTTC,CAAGTSYGYNEQFF
TRBV19,TRBJ2-1,TRBD2,NA,TGTGCCAGAGGACTAGCGGGACGCGATGAGCAGTTCTTC,CARGLAGRDEQFF
TRBV6-5,TRBJ1-2,TRBD1,NA,TGTGCCAGCAGAAACGGACAGGGGGAAAACTATGGCTACACCTTC,CASRNGQGENYGYTF
TRBV4-1,TRBJ2-7,NA,NA,TGCGCCAGCAGCCAAGATGGGGGGACGGGCTACGAGCAGTACTTC,CASSQDGGTGYEQYF
TRBV28,TRBJ2-3,NA,NA,TGTGCCAGCAGTAAAGAGGGCCGGGGCACAGATACGCAGTATTTT,CASSKEGRGTDTQYF
TRBV3-1/TRBV3-2,TRBJ2-3,NA,NA,TGTGCCAGCAGCCAAGTCACTAGTCCCGCGGATACGCAGTATTTT,CASSQVTSPADTQYF
TRBV2,TRBJ2-3,NA,NA,TGTGCCAGCAAAGGTGGGGCGTCTAGCACAGATACGCAGTATTTT,CASKGGASSTDTQYF
TRBV7-2,TRBJ1-4,TRBD1,NA,TGTGCCAGCAGCCCTCCGGGACAGGGGCTCGAAAAACTGTTTTTT,CASSPPGQGLEKLFF
TRBV7-2,TRBJ2-1,NA,once,TGTGCCAGCAGCTTAATGGGAGATCCTTACAATGAGCAGTTCTTC,CASSLMGDPYNEQFF
TRBV18,TRBJ2-7,NA,few,TGTGCCAGCTCACCATACTCCCTCGAGCAGTACTTC,CASSPYSLEQYF
TRBV9,TRBJ2-7,NA,NA,TGTGCCAGCAGCGGGACTGCGAACTCCTACGAGCAGTACTTC,CASSGTANSYEQYF
TRBV18,TRBJ1-1,TRBD1,once,TGTGCCAGCTCACCATATCGGGACAGCACTGAAGCTTTCTTT,CASSPYRDSTEAFF
TRBV3-1/TRBV3-2,TRBJ2-3,TRBD2,NA,TGTGCCAGCAGCCAAGGGGTAGCGGGTTACACAGATACGCAGTATTTT,CASSQGVAGYTDTQYF
TRBV5-4,TRBJ1-6,NA,NA,TGTGCCAGCAGCTTAGAACAGAAGAATTCACCCCTCCACTTT,CASSLEQKNSPLHF
TRBV9,TRBJ2-7,NA,NA,TGTGCCAGCAGCGTAGCAGATACATACGAGCAGTACTTC,CASSVADTYEQYF
TRBV6-5,TRBJ2-5,NA,NA,TGTGCCAGCAGTTCTTTTGGCAGCGCAGAGACCCAGTACTTC,CASSSFGSAETQYF
TRBV28,TRBJ1-5,TRBD1,NA,TGTGCCAGCAGTCCCCGGGACAGGGTTGGTCAGCCCCAGCATTTT,CASSPRDRVGQPQHF
TRBV7-2,TRBJ1-5,NA,NA,TGTGCCAGCAGCCTCGAGGGCCGATATAGCAATCAGCCCCAGCATTTT,CASSLEGRYSNQPQHF
TRBV30,TRBJ1-4,NA,once,TGTGCCTGGAGTCCCCGCGCCGGTCGGAGTAATGAAAAACTGTTTTTT,CAWSPRAGRSNEKLFF
TRBV7-6,TRBJ2-5,TRBD2,NA,TGTGCCAGCAGCTTGACCCTATCGGGGGGAGAGACCCAGTACTTC,CASSLTLSGGETQYF
TRBV10-3,TRBJ1-2,NA,few,TGTGCCATCAGTGAGGTGACACTTCCATATGGCTACACCTTC,CAISEVTLPYGYTF
TRBV7-8,TRBJ1-3,TRBD1,NA,TGTGCCAGCAGCTTAGGACAGGGCTCTGGAAACACTATATATTTT,CASSLGQGSGNTIYF
TRBV28,TRBJ2-7,TRBD2,NA,TGTGCCAGCCTAGAGAGGGGCGGGAGTCACGAGCAGTACTTC,CASLERGGSHEQYF
TRBV5-4,TRBJ2-5,NA,once,TGTGCCAGCAGCTTGTATCCACTACAAGAGACCCAGTACTTC,CASSLYPLQETQYF
TRBV7-2,TRBJ2-3,TRBD1,NA,TGTGCCAGCAGTCATGGGACAGGGGGATCAGATACGCAGTATTTT,CASSHGTGGSDTQYF
TRBV30,TRBJ2-5,NA,NA,TGTGCCTTCGACCGCAGGGGTCCGGAGACCCAGTACTTC,CAFDRRGPETQYF
TRBV14,TRBJ1-1,NA,NA,TGTGCCAGCAGCCAAGATTCGGGGTTCGTTCCGGGGGGTAGCACTGAAGCTTTCTTT,CASSQDSGFVPGGSTEAFF
TRBV3-1/TRBV3-2,TRBJ2-7,NA,NA,TGTGCCAGCAGCCAAGGTTATGCGTCCCGCGAGCAGTACTTC,CASSQGYASREQYF
TRBV28,TRBJ2-1,NA,NA,TGTGCCAGCAGGGGCCTCTACCCGGGAGCTGAGCAGTTCTTC,CASRGLYPGAEQFF
TRBV5-1,TRBJ2-2,NA,NA,TGCGCCAGCAGCTTGGCCCCGGTGGGGACTAACACCGGGGAGCTGTTTTTT,CASSLAPVGTNTGELFF
TRBV7-2,TRBJ2-3,TRBD2,NA,TGTGCCAGCAGCCCCTGGGGGGGGAGCACAGATACGCAGTATTTT,CASSPWGGSTDTQYF
TRBV12-3/TRBV12-4,TRBJ1-6,NA,NA,TGTGCCAGCAGTCTCGGACGACAGACCCTCCACTTT,CASSLGRQTLHF
TRBV5-6,TRBJ2-2,TRBD2,NA,TGTGCCAGCAGCTTCTATTCCGGGGGGTACACCGGGGAGCTGTTTTTT,CASSFYSGGYTGELFF
TRBV7-2,TRBJ2-1,TRBD2,NA,TGTGCCAGCAGCTCCGGGACTAGCGGGAGGGCTAGGAATGAGCAGTTCTTC,CASSSGTSGRARNEQFF
TRBV19,TRBJ2-1,TRBD2,NA,TGTGCCAGTAAATTAGCGGGAGTAGGATACAATGAGCAGTTCTTC,CASKLAGVGYNEQFF
TRBV11-2,TRBJ1-4,NA,NA,TGTGCCAGCAGCTTTGGCACAGCCGAAAAACTGTTTTTT,CASSFGTAEKLFF
TRBV28,TRBJ1-2,NA,NA,TGTGCCACGGACAGAACTAACTATGGCTACACCTTC,CATDRTNYGYTF
TRBV12-3/TRBV12-4,TRBJ1-2,NA,NA,TGTGCCAGCAGTGACATTAACTATGGCTACACCTTC,CASSDINYGYTF
TRBV30,TRBJ2-7,TRBD2,NA,TGTGCCTGGAGGGGAGCGGGAGGGCCATTTGAGCAGTACTTC,CAWRGAGGPFEQYF
TRBV12-3/TRBV12-4,TRBJ1-1,TRBD1,NA,TGTGCCAGCAGTCTACAGGGGTCCACTGAAGCTTTCTTT,CASSLQGSTEAFF
TRBV5-4,TRBJ1-6,TRBD1,NA,TGTGCCAGCAGCCCCGGACAGGGCCAGATTCCACCCCTCCACTTT,CASSPGQGQIPPLHF
TRBV14,TRBJ2-2,NA,once,TGTGCCAGCAGCCCCCGACAAGGGGCCGGGGAGCTGTTTTTT,CASSPRQGAGELFF
TRBV28,TRBJ2-1,NA,NA,TGTGCCAGCAGGATCACCGGGGGCGGGAGTGTGTATGAGCAGTTCTTC,CASRITGGGSVYEQFF
TRBV20-1,TRBJ2-1,NA,NA,TGCAGTGCTAGTTTGTCTCCCAGCTCCTACAATGAGCAGTTCTTC,CSASLSPSSYNEQFF